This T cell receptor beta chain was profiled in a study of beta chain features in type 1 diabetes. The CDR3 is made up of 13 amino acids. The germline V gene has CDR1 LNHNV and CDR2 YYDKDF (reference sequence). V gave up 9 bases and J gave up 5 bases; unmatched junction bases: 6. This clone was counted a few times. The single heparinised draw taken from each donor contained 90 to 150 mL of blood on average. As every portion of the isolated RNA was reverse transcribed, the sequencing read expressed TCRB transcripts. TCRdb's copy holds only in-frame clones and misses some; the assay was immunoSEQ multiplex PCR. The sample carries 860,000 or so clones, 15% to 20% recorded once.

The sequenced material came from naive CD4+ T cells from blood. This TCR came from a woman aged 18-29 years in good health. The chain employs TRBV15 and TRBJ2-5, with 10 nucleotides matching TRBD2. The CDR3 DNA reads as TGTGCCACAGCGGGAGGGCCTGGGGAGACCCAGTACTTC. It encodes CATAGGPGETQYF. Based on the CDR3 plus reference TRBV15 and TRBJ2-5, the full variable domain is DAMVIQNPRYQVTQFGKPVTLSCSQTLNHNVMYWYQQKSSQAPKLLFHYYDKDFNNEADTPDNFQSRRPNTSFCFLDIRSPGLGDTAMYLCATAGGPGETQYFGPGTRLLVL.